Shown below are 30 T cell receptor beta chains from a single sample sequenced in a study of PD-L1 blockade in urothelial cancer. The data were produced by immunoSEQ multiplex PCR, yet TCRdb's version contains in-frame clones alone and is incomplete. The sample has roughly 110,000 clones; 91% are singletons. Time point of the sample: peripheral blood 6 weeks after treatment start. The sample consisted of PBMCs, taken around atezolizumab (anti-PD-L1) treatment. The receptors originated from a man between 60 and 75 years old with urothelial cancer.

The rearrangement joins TRBV28 to TRBJ2-5; 9 bases agree with TRBD1. The V gene end was trimmed by 4 bases and the J gene end by 7 bases; junction bases not matched to a gene: 10. The germline V gene encodes CDR1 MDHEN and CDR2 SYDVKM. The CDR3 runs 15 residues. CDR3 nucleotides: TGTGCCAGCAGTTACCCGGGACAGGGAAGCGGGACCCAGTACTTC. Its protein product is CASSYPGQGSGTQYF.

J is TRBJ1-1 and V is TRBV9; D ambiguous. The CDR3 runs 13 residues. Germline V gene lookup returns CDR1 SGDLS and CDR2 YYNGEE. V gave up 2 bases and J gave up 0 bases, with 5 bases separating them. CDR3 protein: CASSVRVNTEAFF. The CDR3 DNA is TGTGCCAGCAGCGTTCGAGTGAACACTGAAGCTTTCTTT.

The CDR3 DNA reads as TGTGCCAGCAGCCTAGACGGAGCAAGAGAGACCCAGTACTTC. This gives the protein CASSLDGARETQYF. The chain is built from TRBV7-2 and TRBJ2-5; no definite D call. CDR1 is SGHTA, CDR2 FQGNSA, per germline. CDR3 length: 14 residues. V was pared by 5 bases and J by 4 bases, with 14 bases between.

The chain uses TRBV5-4 and TRBJ2-5; 7 nucleotides line up with TRBD2. V lost 5 bases, J lost 3 bases, and 7 bases stayed unmatched. CDR3 length: 14 residues. Germline assignment: CDR1 SGHNT and CDR2 YYREEE (reference sequence). The CDR3 sequence is CASRVGGGKETQYF. Here the CDR3 DNA reads TGTGCCAGCAGGGTAGGCGGGGGAAAAGAGACCCAGTACTTC.

The V gene is TRBV5-1, the J gene TRBJ2-7; 9 bases line up with TRBD2. Germline lookup yields CDR1 SGHRS and CDR2 YFSETQ. V shed 2 bases, J shed 3 bases, and the junction held 3 bases outside the gene matches. The CDR3 is 14 residues long. The CDR3 DNA reads TGCGCCAGCAGCTTAGCGGGAGGCCTCTACGAGCAGTACTTC. It is translated as CASSLAGGLYEQYF.

The V call is TRBV7-2, the J call TRBJ1-1, with D tentatively TRBD1 (5 bases). Trimming left V 1 base short and J 5 bases short, with 8 bases between. CDR1 and CDR2 from the germline V gene are SGHTA and FQGNSA. The CDR3 extends over 13 amino acids. This CDR3 reads CASSLGGRTEAFF. For the CDR3, the DNA is TGTGCCAGCAGCTTAGGGGGCCGGACTGAAGCTTTCTTT.

The CDR3 loop is CATSPRQVNNYGYTF. In DNA, the CDR3 is TGTGCCACCAGCCCTAGACAGGTCAATAACTATGGCTACACCTTC. The rearrangement joins TRBV15 to TRBJ1-2, with a possible D match to TRBD1 (6 bases). Trimming removed 5 bases at V and 1 base at J, with 14 bases between. The germline V gene encodes CDR1 LNHNV and CDR2 YYDKDF (reference sequence). This CDR3 is 15 amino acids long.

The chain has TRBV11-2 and TRBJ1-2; 11 bases are a match to TRBD1. This CDR3 contains 17 residues. The V gene's germline CDR1 is SGHAT and CDR2 FQNNGV. V lost 4 bases, J lost 6 bases, and 13 bases stayed unmatched. The CDR3 DNA reads as TGTGCCAGCAGCTCATTCTCGGACAGGGGGCGTGTAAATGGCTACACCTTC. It codes for CASSSFSDRGRVNGYTF.

The chain is built from TRBV6-6 and TRBJ2-7, with D maybe TRBD2 (5 bases). V was cut by 6 bases and J by 0 bases, with 15 bases left in between. Germline V gene data show CDR1 as MNHNY and CDR2 as SVGAGI (reference sequence). This CDR3 has 15 residues. Here the CDR3 DNA reads TGTGCCAGCAGGGGTCGGGAAGCCTACTCCTACGAGCAGTACTTC. Protein: CASRGREAYSYEQYF.

The chain carries TRBV7-8 and TRBJ2-2, with 10 nucleotides matching TRBD1. This CDR3 is 16 amino acids long. Trimming took 4 bases from V and 3 from J; bases not matched to a gene: 5. The V gene's germline CDR1 is SGHVS and CDR2 FQNEAQ. The CDR3 nucleotides are TGTGCCAGCAGCTGGCCGGGACAGGGGTACACCGGGGAGCTGTTTTTT. Encoded protein: CASSWPGQGYTGELFF. The whole variable domain, filled in from reference TRBV7-8 and TRBJ2-2, reads GAGVSQSPRYKVAKRGQDVALRCDPISGHVSLFWYQQALGQGPEFLTYFQNEAQLDKSGLPSDRFFAERPEGSVSTLKIQRTQQEDSAVYLCASSWPGQGYTGELFFGEGSRLTVL.

The J gene is TRBJ2-1, the V gene TRBV6-6, with D perhaps TRBD1 (7 bases). The germline V gene has CDR1 MNHNY and CDR2 SVGAGI (reference sequence). There are 12 residues in the CDR3. V dropped 6 bases and J dropped 12 bases, with 15 bases sitting between them. CDR3 nucleotide sequence: TGTGCCAGCAGCCGACAGGGAGGTTTGCAGTTCTTC. Translated: CASSRQGGLQFF.

Concerning this clone: The junction and the germline gene differ at one end; a read error may be behind it. This rearrangement joins TRBV4-2 to TRBJ2-2, with 9 bases that match TRBD2. Per germline, CDR1 LGHNA and CDR2 YNFKEQ. This CDR3 is 20 amino acids long. CDR3 sequence reads: CAGSQDGLVAGDLNTGELFF. CDR3 nucleotide sequence: TGTGCCGGCAGCCAAGATGGTTTAGTAGCGGGAGACCTTAACACCGGGGAGCTGTTTTTT.

The chain employs TRBV9 and TRBJ1-6; D call uncertain. Germline lookup yields CDR1 SGDLS and CDR2 YYNGEE. The V gene lost 0 bases and the J gene lost 14 bases, with 18 bases spanning the gap. The CDR3 contains 15 residues. This chain's CDR3 is CASSVAEGPVQSLHF. CDR3 coding DNA: TGTGCCAGCAGCGTAGCCGAGGGCCCCGTTCAGTCCCTCCACTTT.

The gene calls are TRBV19 and TRBJ2-1; TRBD2 aligns across 9 bases. The germline V gene has CDR1 LNHDA and CDR2 SQIVND (reference sequence). The length of the CDR3 is 17 residues. The junction had 16 bases not matched to a gene; V was cut back by 8 bases and J by 5 bases. The DNA for the CDR3 is TGTGCCAGTCGAGCTAGCGGGAACAAACACTACCACAATGAGCAGTTCTTC. This encodes CASRASGNKHYHNEQFF.

The V call is TRBV27, the J call TRBJ2-3; TRBD1 matches 7 bases. CDR1 is MNHEY, CDR2 SMNVEV, per germline (reference sequence). This CDR3 is 15 amino acids long. V lost 10 bases and J lost 0; bases outside the gene matches: 10. The CDR3 nucleotides are TGTGCCACCCGGCGCAGGGACAGAAGCACAGATACGCAGTATTTT. This translates into CATRRRDRSTDTQYF.

This chain links TRBV15 with TRBJ2-7, with D maybe TRBD1 (5 bases). V lost 0 bases, J lost 4 bases, and 10 bases lay in between. Germline-derived CDR1 and CDR2 are LNHNV and YYDKDF (reference sequence). This CDR3 comprises 14 residues. The CDR3, as DNA: TGTGCCACCAGCAGAGATCGTCAGGGTTACGAGCAGTACTTC. Protein: CATSRDRQGYEQYF.

The CDR3 sequence is CASSLAGTGPNQPQHF. The CDR3, as DNA: TGCGCCAGCAGCTTGGCGGGGACAGGACCCAATCAGCCCCAGCATTTT. The genes are TRBV5-1 and TRBJ1-5, with 8 bases identical to TRBD1. V gave up 0 bases and J gave up 3 bases; unmatched junction bases: 5. The CDR3 has 16 amino acids. The germline CDR1 and CDR2 sequences are SGHRS and YFSETQ.

In its sample, this clone was seen a few times. V is TRBV19 and J is TRBJ1-2; 7 bases line up with TRBD1. Germline CDR1 LNHDA, CDR2 SQIVND (reference sequence). V shed 3 bases and J 4 bases; nucleotides not matched to a gene: 2. The CDR3 length is 13 residues. This CDR3 is CASSMRDSYGYTF. The CDR3 DNA follows: TGTGCCAGTAGTATGAGGGACAGCTATGGCTACACCTTC.

The chain combines TRBV2 with TRBJ2-5; D is possibly TRBD2 (5 bases). The CDR3 loop spans 10 amino acids. Looked up from germline, CDR1 is SNHLY and CDR2 is FYNNEI. The CDR3 here is CSSGQETQYF. The CDR3 DNA reads as TGTAGCAGCGGCCAAGAGACCCAGTACTTC.

The genes are TRBV18 and TRBJ2-7, with TRBD2 matching over 7 bases. V gave up 3 bases and J gave up 6 bases; unmatched junction bases: 11. The CDR3 is 15 amino acids. Germline loops: CDR1 KGHSH, CDR2 LQKENI. DNA of the CDR3: TGTGCCAGCTCACCTTCAGCGGGACCCGCACGCGAGCAGTACTTC. Protein product: CASSPSAGPAREQYF.

This rearrangement joins TRBV7-9 to TRBJ1-4; TRBD1 matches 8 bases. The CDR3 contains 14 residues. The trim removed 5 bases at V and 7 bases at J, leaving 6 bases unmatched. Germline V gene sequence: CDR1 SEHNR, CDR2 FQNEAQ (reference sequence). The CDR3 reads CASSRADRAEKLFF. CDR3 bases: TGTGCCAGCAGCCGCGCGGACAGGGCTGAAAAACTGTTTTTT.

The table lists this clone with a few counts. This sequence joins TRBV28 and TRBJ1-2; TRBD1 is a possible D gene (6 bases). This CDR3 is built from 14 residues. Trimming shortened V by 2 bases and J by 7 bases, and 14 bases separated the two germline ends. Per the germline V gene, CDR1 is MDHEN and CDR2 is SYDVKM. CDR3 sequence: CASSLKAPRGGYTF. The CDR3 DNA is TGTGCCAGCAGTTTAAAGGCACCCAGGGGTGGCTACACCTTC.

This clone was observed a single time. This sequence joins TRBV7-2 and TRBJ2-7; D gene ambiguous. The CDR3 runs 13 residues. The ends were cut back, 1 base at V and 6 bases at J, with 10 bases in the middle. The germline V gene encodes CDR1 SGHTA and CDR2 FQGNSA. The CDR3 sequence is CASSLESLTEQYF. CDR3 bases: TGTGCCAGCAGCTTAGAGAGCCTAACCGAGCAGTACTTC. Combining the CDR3 with reference TRBV7-2 and TRBJ2-7 gives the whole variable domain GAGVSQSPSNKVTEKGKDVELRCDPISGHTALYWYRQSLGQGLEFLIYFQGNSAPDKSGLPSDRFSAERTGGSVSTLTIQRTQQEDSAVYLCASSLESLTEQYFGPGTRLTVT.

V is TRBV21-1 and J is TRBJ2-7; no check of the table's D call, TRBD2, against the DNA was made. TRBV21-1 is a listed pseudogene. The CDR3 sequence is 16 residues long. This CDR3 is CASSGCLAVNSYEQYF. The CDR3 DNA reads TGTGCCAGCAGCGGCTGTCTAGCGGTTAACTCCTACGAGCAGTACTTC.

The CDR3 DNA is TGTGCCAGCAGCTTTGAAGGGGTCTACGAGCAGTACTTC. It encodes CASSFEGVYEQYF. The chain uses TRBV11-2 and TRBJ2-7, with D possibly being TRBD1 (5 bases). This CDR3 comprises 13 residues. V was shortened by 3 bases and J by 3 bases, with 9 bases between the two germline ends. Per germline, CDR1 SGHAT and CDR2 FQNNGV.

The chain links TRBV5-6 to TRBJ2-3; TRBD1 matches 7 bases. The length of the CDR3 is 15 residues. CDR1 and CDR2 (germline): SGHDT, YYEEEE. Trimming at V came to 5 bases and at J to 2 bases, leaving 8 bases not matched to a gene. The CDR3 loop reads CASRVLGQNTDTQYF. CDR3 nucleotides: TGTGCCAGCAGGGTCCTGGGACAGAACACAGATACGCAGTATTTT.

This clone showed up just once. The rearrangement links TRBV27 to TRBJ2-1, with 7 bases matching TRBD2. The CDR3 loop spans 15 amino acids. With V trimmed by 3 bases and J by 0 bases, 2 bases remained unmatched. Germline lookup yields CDR1 MNHEY and CDR2 SMNVEV (reference sequence). DNA for the CDR3: TGTGCCAGCAGTTTGATAGCGGGCTCCTACAATGAGCAGTTCTTC. This encodes CASSLIAGSYNEQFF.

The gene calls are TRBV7-2 and TRBJ2-3; 8 bases map to TRBD2. The J segment lost 6 bases and the V segment lost 4 bases, leaving 6 bases of the junction unmatched. This CDR3 comprises 14 residues. The germline CDR1 and CDR2 sequences are SGHTA and FQGNSA. CDR3 region: CASSSGGAEDTQYF. The CDR3, as DNA: TGTGCCAGCAGCTCCGGGGGGGCAGAGGATACGCAGTATTTT.

This chain's CDR3 is CASSKAGRPWGYEQYF. The CDR3 DNA reads TGTGCCAGCAGCAAAGCGGGGCGGCCCTGGGGCTACGAGCAGTACTTC. The J gene is TRBJ2-7, the V gene TRBV21-1; the D call of TRBD1 is as the table states it, not checked on the DNA. TRBV21-1 is classified as a pseudogene. This CDR3 contains 16 residues.

The chain recombines TRBV7-8 with TRBJ1-1; 7 bases map to TRBD1. This CDR3 comprises 13 residues. With V trimmed by 7 bases and J by 0 bases, 2 bases remained unmatched. Looked up from germline, CDR1 is SGHVS and CDR2 is FQNEAQ. CDR3 region: CASTGQVNTEAFF. The CDR3, as DNA: TGTGCCAGCACCGGACAGGTGAACACTGAAGCTTTCTTT.